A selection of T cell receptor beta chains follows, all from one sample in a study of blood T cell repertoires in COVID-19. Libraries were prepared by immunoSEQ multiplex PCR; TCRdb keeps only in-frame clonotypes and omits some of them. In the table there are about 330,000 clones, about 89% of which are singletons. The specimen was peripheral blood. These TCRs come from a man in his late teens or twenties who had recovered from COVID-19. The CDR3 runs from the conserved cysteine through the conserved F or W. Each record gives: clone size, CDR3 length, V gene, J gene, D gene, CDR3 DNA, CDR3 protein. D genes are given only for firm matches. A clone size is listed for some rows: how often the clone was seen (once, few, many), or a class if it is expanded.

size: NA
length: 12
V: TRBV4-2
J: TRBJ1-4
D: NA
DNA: TGTGCCAGCAGCCACACCCAGGAGGGTCTGTTTTTT
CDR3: CASSHTQEGLFF

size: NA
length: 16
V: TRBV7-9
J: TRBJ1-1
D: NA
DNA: TGTGCCAGCAGCCCAACCGCAGGGGCGATGAACACTGAAGCTTTCTTT
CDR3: CASSPTAGAMNTEAFF

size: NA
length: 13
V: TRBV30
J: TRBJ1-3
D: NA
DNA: TGTGCCTGGAAGTCGACTGGGGGAAACACCATATATTTT
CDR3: CAWKSTGGNTIYF

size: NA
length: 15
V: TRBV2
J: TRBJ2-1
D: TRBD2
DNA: TGTGCCAGCAGGCCGACTAGCGGGGCGATCAATGAGCAGTTCTTC
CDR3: CASRPTSGAINEQFF

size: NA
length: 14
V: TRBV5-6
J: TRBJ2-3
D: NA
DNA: TGTGCCAGCAGCCTGGACAGCTCAGGAGATACGCAGTATTTT
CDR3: CASSLDSSGDTQYF

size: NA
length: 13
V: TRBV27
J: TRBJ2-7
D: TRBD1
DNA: TGTGCCAGCCGACAGGGGGCGGCCTACGAGCAGTACTTC
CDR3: CASRQGAAYEQYF

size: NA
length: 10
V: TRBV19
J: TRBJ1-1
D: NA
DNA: TGTGCCATTTTCGGCACTGAAGCTTTCTTT
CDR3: CAIFGTEAFF

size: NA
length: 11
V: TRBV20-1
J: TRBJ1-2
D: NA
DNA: TGCAGTGCCCCGGACAGTGGTGGCTACACCTTC
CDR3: CSAPDSGGYTF

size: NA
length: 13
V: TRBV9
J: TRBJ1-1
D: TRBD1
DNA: TGTGCCAGCAGCGCACAGGGGGGCACTGAAGCTTTCTTT
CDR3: CASSAQGGTEAFF

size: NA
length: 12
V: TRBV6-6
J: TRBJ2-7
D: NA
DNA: TGTGCCAGCAGCCCCAATTGCTACGAGCAGTACTTC
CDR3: CASSPNCYEQYF

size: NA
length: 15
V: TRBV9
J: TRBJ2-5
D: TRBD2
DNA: TGTGCCAGCAGCGTAGATCGCGGGAGCCAAGAGACCCAGTACTTC
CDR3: CASSVDRGSQETQYF

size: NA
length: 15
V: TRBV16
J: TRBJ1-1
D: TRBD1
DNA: TGTGCCAGCAGCCAATCCAGACAGGGGGCGGCTGAAGCTTTCTTT
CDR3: CASSQSRQGAAEAFF

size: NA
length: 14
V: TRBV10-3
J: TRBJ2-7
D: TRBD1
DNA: TGTGCCATCAGTTCCGGGACAGGGATCTACGAGCAGTACTTC
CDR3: CAISSGTGIYEQYF

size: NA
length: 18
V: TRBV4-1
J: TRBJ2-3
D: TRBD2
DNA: TGCGCCAGCAGCCAGGGACTAGCGGGAGGCGCCGGTAGAAATACGCAGTATTTT
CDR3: CASSQGLAGGAGRNTQYF

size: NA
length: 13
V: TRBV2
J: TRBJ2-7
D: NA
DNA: TGTGCCAGCAGGATCCTTTTAGAAGACGAGCAGTACTTC
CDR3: CASRILLEDEQYF

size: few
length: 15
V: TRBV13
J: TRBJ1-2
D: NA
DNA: TGTGCCAGCAGCCCCATGGGTATGGAGGTGGCTGGCTACACCTTC
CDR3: CASSPMGMEVAGYTF

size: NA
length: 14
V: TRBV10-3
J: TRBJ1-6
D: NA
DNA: TGTGCCATCAGTGCCGGGAGCAGTAATTCACCCCTCCACTTT
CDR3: CAISAGSSNSPLHF

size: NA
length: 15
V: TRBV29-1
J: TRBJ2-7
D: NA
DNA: TGCAGCGTTGAAGATCCTGAGACAGACTCCTACGAGCAGTACTTC
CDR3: CSVEDPETDSYEQYF

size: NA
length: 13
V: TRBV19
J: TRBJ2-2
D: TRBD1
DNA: TGTGCCAGTAGTATAAGGGGGCCCGGGGAGCTGTTTTTT
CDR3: CASSIRGPGELFF

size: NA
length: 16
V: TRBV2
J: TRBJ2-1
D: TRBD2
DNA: TGTGCCAGCAGGGGGGGGACTACCACAATTTACAATGAGCAGTTCTTC
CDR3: CASRGGTTTIYNEQFF

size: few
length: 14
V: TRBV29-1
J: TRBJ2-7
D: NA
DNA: TGCAGCGTTGGGGGAGCCGGCCTCAGCTACGAGCAGTACTTC
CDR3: CSVGGAGLSYEQYF

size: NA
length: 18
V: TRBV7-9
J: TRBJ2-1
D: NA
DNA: TGTGCCAGCAGCTCCCCTCTACACAGGGATCCCTCCTACAATGAGCAGTTCTTC
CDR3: CASSSPLHRDPSYNEQFF

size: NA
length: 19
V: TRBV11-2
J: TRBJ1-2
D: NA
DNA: TGTGCCAGCAGCTCCCGGCCTTTACAGGGTCCATTCCCTAACTATGGCTACACCTTC
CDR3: CASSSRPLQGPFPNYGYTF

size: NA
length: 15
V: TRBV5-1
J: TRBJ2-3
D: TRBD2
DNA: TGCGCCAGCAGCTTGGGAGCGGGAGAAGCAGATACGCAGTATTTT
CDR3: CASSLGAGEADTQYF

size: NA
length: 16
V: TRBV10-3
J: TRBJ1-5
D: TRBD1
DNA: TGTGCCATCAGTGAGTCTCTACAGGGGGTCAATCAGCCCCAGCATTTT
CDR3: CAISESLQGVNQPQHF

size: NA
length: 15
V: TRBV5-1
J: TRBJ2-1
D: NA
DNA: TGCGCCAGCAGCTTGGCGGAGGCCCCCTACAATGAGCAGTTCTTC
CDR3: CASSLAEAPYNEQFF

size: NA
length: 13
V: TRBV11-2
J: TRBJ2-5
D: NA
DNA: TGTGCCAGCAGCCCCCTCTCGAGGGAGACCCAGTACTTC
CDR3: CASSPLSRETQYF

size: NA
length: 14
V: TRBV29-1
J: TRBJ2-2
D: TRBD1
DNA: TGCAGCGTGCCTACAGGGGGCTTGGCCGGGGAGCTGTTTTTT
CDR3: CSVPTGGLAGELFF

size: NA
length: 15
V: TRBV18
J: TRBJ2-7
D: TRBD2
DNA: TGTGCCAGCTCACCACCGTCCGTCGGGGGGGGCGAGCAGTACTTC
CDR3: CASSPPSVGGGEQYF

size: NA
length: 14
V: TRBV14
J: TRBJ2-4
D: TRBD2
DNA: TGTGCCAGCAGTCTAGCGGGGGGGCCAAACATTCAGTACTTC
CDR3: CASSLAGGPNIQYF

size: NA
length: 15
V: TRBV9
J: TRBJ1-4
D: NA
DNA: TGTGCCAGCAGCTCCTGGGGCCAAGCTAATGAAAAACTGTTTTTT
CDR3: CASSSWGQANEKLFF

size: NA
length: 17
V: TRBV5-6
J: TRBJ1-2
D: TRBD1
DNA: TGTGCCAGCAGCTTAGGGGACAATCGAAGGGGGCTCTATGGCTACACCTTC
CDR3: CASSLGDNRRGLYGYTF

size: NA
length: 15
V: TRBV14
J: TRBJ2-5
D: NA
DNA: TGTGCCAGCAGCCAAGATCGGGGTCGCCAAGAGACCCAGTACTTC
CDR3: CASSQDRGRQETQYF

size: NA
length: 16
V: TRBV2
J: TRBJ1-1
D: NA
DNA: TGTGCCAGCAGTGGCCGTCAGGTGGGGCTGGGGACTGAAGCTTTCTTT
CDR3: CASSGRQVGLGTEAFF

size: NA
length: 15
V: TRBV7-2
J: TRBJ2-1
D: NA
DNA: TGTGCCAGCTTGAGAGTTTCTCCCTCCTACAATGAGCAGTTCTTC
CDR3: CASLRVSPSYNEQFF

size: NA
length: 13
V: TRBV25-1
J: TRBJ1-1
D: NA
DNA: TGTGCCAGCAGGGGCCAGATGAACACTGAAGCTTTCTTT
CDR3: CASRGQMNTEAFF

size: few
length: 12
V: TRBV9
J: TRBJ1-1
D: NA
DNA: TGTGCCAGCAGCGCCGGGAACACTGAAGCTTTCTTT
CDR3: CASSAGNTEAFF

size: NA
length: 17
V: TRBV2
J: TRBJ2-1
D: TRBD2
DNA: TGTGCCAGCAGTGAAATGGTAGCGGGAGGGCTGAAGGATGAGCAGTTCTTC
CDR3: CASSEMVAGGLKDEQFF

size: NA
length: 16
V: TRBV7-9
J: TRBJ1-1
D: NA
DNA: TGTGCCAGCAGACCCCTACAGGGAAGTATGAACACTGAAGCTTTCTTT
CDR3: CASRPLQGSMNTEAFF

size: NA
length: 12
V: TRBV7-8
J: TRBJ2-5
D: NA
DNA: TGTGCCAGCAGCTCGGTGACTGGGACCCAGTACTTC
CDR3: CASSSVTGTQYF

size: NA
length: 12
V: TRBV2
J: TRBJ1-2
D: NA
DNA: TGTGCCAGCAGCCCGGGGTTGGACCGCCTCGCCTTC
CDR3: CASSPGLDRLAF

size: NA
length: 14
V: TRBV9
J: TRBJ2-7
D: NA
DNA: TGTGCCAGCAGCGTAGAAGGGAGCTCCTACGAGCAGTACTTC
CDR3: CASSVEGSSYEQYF

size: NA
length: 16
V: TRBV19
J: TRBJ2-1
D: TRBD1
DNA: TGTGCCAGTAGTATCATGCCGGGACAGGGGGCCCATGAGCAGTTCTTC
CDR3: CASSIMPGQGAHEQFF

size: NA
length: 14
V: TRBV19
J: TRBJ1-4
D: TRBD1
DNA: TGTGCCAGTAGCTCGGACAGGGCTAATGAAAAACTGTTTTTT
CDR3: CASSSDRANEKLFF

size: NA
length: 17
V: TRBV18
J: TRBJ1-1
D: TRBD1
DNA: TGTGCCAGCTCACCACCCAACTACAGGGGGTCGAACACTGAAGCTTTCTTT
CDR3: CASSPPNYRGSNTEAFF

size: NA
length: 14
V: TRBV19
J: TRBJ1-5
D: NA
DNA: TGTGCCTGCCTCGGAGCCAATAGCAATCAGCCCCAGCATTTT
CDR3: CACLGANSNQPQHF

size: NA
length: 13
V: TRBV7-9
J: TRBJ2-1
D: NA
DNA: TGTGCCAGCAGCTTAGACAGGGAGCATGAGCAGTTCTTC
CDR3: CASSLDREHEQFF

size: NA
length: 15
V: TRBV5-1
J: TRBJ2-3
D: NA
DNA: TGCGCCAGCAGCCCGGTCGGGGGTAGCACAGATACGCAGTATTTT
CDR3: CASSPVGGSTDTQYF

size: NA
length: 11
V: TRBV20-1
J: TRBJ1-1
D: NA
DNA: TGCAGTGCTCTCGGACTGTCTGAAGCTTTCTTT
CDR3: CSALGLSEAFF